What follows are 12 T cell receptor beta chains derived from one specimen sequenced in a study of identical twins. TCRdb independently ran MiXCR on the 5' RACE reads; one entry per CDR3 protein. The table has about 530,000 distinct CDR3 sequences, 20% to 25% seen once. These data were likewise used in another study, on yellow fever vaccine responses in identical twins.

Sample: CD4+ T cells sorted from blood. The receptor set was obtained from a woman in her late teens or twenties in good health.

The V call is TRBV3-1, the J call TRBJ2-3; no firm D call. CDR1 is LGHDT, CDR2 YNNKEL, per germline (reference sequence). Between the trimmed V and J ends, which lost 0 bases and 1 base, there was a span of 8 bases. The CDR3 spans 15 residues. CDR3 sequence (DNA): TGTGCCAGCAGCCAAGATCTACGGCGCACAGATACGCAGTATTTT. Protein product: CASSQDLRRTDTQYF.

This clonotype has only a few counts. The gene calls are TRBV11-2 and TRBJ2-2; 7 nucleotides match TRBD1. The CDR3 has 15 amino acids. The V and J ends lost 6 bases and 0 bases, in that order; junction bases with no gene match: 4. CDR1 SGHAT and CDR2 FQNNGV come from the germline V gene. The CDR3 reads CASRLGTANTGELFF. The CDR3 nucleotides are TGTGCCAGCAGGCTAGGGACAGCGAACACCGGGGAGCTGTTTTTT.

The chain combines TRBV6-1 with TRBJ2-3, with 8 bases that match TRBD1. V shed 6 bases and J 4 bases; nucleotides not matched to a gene: 6. Germline lookup yields CDR1 MNHNS and CDR2 SASEGT. The CDR3 covers 14 residues. Here the CDR3 reads CASSRGQGADTQYF. For the CDR3, the DNA is TGTGCCAGCAGCAGAGGACAGGGCGCAGATACGCAGTATTTT.

This clonotype was picked up a small number of times. The chain recombines TRBV6-1 with TRBJ2-2; 7 bases map to TRBD2. V shed 6 bases, J shed 4 bases, and the junction held 8 bases outside the gene matches. The CDR3 runs to 15 residues. Germline CDR1 reads MNHNS; CDR2 reads SASEGT. In DNA form, the CDR3 reads TGTGCCAGCAGGGGGGAGGGGCGATCCACCGGGGAGCTGTTTTTT. It translates to CASRGEGRSTGELFF.

The J gene is TRBJ2-5, the V gene TRBV5-1; 7 positions agree with TRBD1. Germline V CDR1 and CDR2: SGHRS, YFSETQ. The junction had 4 bases not matched to a gene; V was cut back by 4 bases and J by 4 bases. The CDR3 covers 13 residues. CDR3 DNA sequence: TGCGCCAGCAGCAGGGACAGCGGAGAGACCCAGTACTTC. Residues: CASSRDSGETQYF.

This clonotype was recorded a few times. The chain couples TRBV5-5 to TRBJ2-7; 12 bases are a match to TRBD2. V trimming: 3 bases; J trimming: 9 bases; junction bases outside the gene matches: 7. The germline CDR1 and CDR2 sequences are SGHKS and YYEKEE (reference sequence). The CDR3 totals 14 residues. CDR3 in amino acids: CASSSPSGGARQYV. The CDR3 nucleotides read TGTGCCAGCAGCTCCCCTAGCGGGGGGGCCCGGCAGTACGTC.

This clonotype appeared a few times. V and J are TRBV12-3 or TRBV12-4 and TRBJ2-2, with 8 bases identical to TRBD2. V shed 6 bases, J shed 6 bases, and the junction held 6 bases outside the gene matches. The CDR3 is 14 residues long. CDR3 protein: CASRLSGSAGELFF. In DNA form, the CDR3 reads TGTGCCAGCAGACTCAGCGGGAGTGCCGGGGAGCTGTTTTTT.

V and J are TRBV20-1 and TRBJ2-5, with 12 bases lining up with TRBD2. The CDR3 is 15 residues long. The ends lost 1 base at V and 5 bases at J; junction bases unmatched: 5. Germline V gives CDR1 DFQATT, CDR2 SNEGSKA (reference sequence). The CDR3 loop reads CSARGTSGIWETQYF. The CDR3 coding sequence is TGCAGTGCTAGAGGGACTAGCGGGATTTGGGAGACCCAGTACTTC.

The genes are TRBV20-1 and TRBJ2-1, with D unclear. Germline V gene data show CDR1 as DFQATT and CDR2 as SNEGSKA (reference sequence). This CDR3 contains 13 residues. V was trimmed by 0 bases and J by 4 bases, leaving 7 bases between them. CDR3 bases: TGCAGTGCTAGAGATCTATTGTACAATGAGCAGTTCTTC. Amino acids: CSARDLLYNEQFF.

This clonotype was picked up a small number of times. DNA of the CDR3: TGTGCCAGCAGAACTAGTGACGGAATCAATGAGCAGTTCTTC. It encodes CASRTSDGINEQFF. This rearrangement joins TRBV11-3 to TRBJ2-1; a possible D gene is TRBD2 (5 bases). CDR1 is SGHNT, CDR2 YENEEA, per germline. With 6 bases removed from V and 6 bases from J, the gap between germline ends came to 15 bases. This CDR3 region has 14 residues.

This clonotype was counted a few times. The gene calls are TRBV6-1 and TRBJ2-7; a weak D match, TRBD2 (5 bases). The CDR3 has 15 amino acids. Trimming shortened V by 6 bases and J by 0 bases, and 15 bases separated the two germline ends. Germline assignment: CDR1 MNHNS and CDR2 SASEGT. The CDR3 loop is CASRPRGLSSYEQYV. CDR3 nucleotides: TGTGCCAGCAGACCCAGAGGACTTAGCTCCTACGAGCAGTACGTC.

This clonotype was seen a few times. This chain uses TRBV12-3 or TRBV12-4 with TRBJ2-6; D is unresolved. The CDR3 has 18 amino acids. V lost 3 bases to trimming and J lost 3 bases, with 18 bases between them. CDR3 amino acids: CASSFRVSIGVGANVLTF. CDR3 nucleotides: TGTGCCAGCAGTTTCCGAGTGTCCATCGGTGTTGGGGCCAACGTCCTGACTTTC.